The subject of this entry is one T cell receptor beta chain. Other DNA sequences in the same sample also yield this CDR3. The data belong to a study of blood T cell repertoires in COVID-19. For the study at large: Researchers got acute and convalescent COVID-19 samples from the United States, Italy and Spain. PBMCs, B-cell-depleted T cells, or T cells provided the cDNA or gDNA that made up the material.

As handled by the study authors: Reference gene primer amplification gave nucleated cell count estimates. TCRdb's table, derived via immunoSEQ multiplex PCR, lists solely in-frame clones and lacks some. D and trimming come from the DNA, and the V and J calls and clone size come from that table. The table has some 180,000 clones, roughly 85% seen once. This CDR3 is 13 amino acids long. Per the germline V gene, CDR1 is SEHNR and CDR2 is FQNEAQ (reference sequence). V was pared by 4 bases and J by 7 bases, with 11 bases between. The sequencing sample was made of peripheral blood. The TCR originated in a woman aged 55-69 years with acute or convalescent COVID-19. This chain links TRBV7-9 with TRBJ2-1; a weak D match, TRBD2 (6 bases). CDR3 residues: CASSSGRRNEQFF. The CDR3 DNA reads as TGTGCCAGCAGCTCCGGGAGAAGGAATGAGCAGTTCTTC.